A single sample gave rise to the 25 T cell receptor beta chains below, sequenced in a study of tumor and adjacent non-tumor tissue in lung cancer. This sample's RNA came from whole unsorted tissue. The library came from three nested PCR rounds adapted from ARM-PCR protocols. TCRdb processed the multiplex PCR reads anew with MiXCR; each CDR3 protein has one entry. The data show 85,000 to 100,000 distinct CDR3 sequences, around 71% seen once. Sequencing was done on a sample of lung tumor tissue. These receptors came from a man aged 55 to 69 with non-small cell lung cancer.

A word on this clonotype: A much more abundant neighbour one base away suggests this may be a read error. This chain's CDR3 is CASSQAASISVSYIEQFF. The CDR3 coding sequence is TGCGCCAGCAGCCAAGCCGCATCCATTTCCGTATCCTACATTGAGCAGTTCTTC. This chain uses TRBV4-1 with TRBJ2-1; no reliable D call. CDR3 length: 18 amino acids. Germline CDR1 MGHRA, CDR2 YSYEKL.

This clonotype came up many times. The V call is TRBV20-1, the J call TRBJ2-1; D may be TRBD2 (6 bases). The CDR3 is 15 residues long. The V end was cut by 5 bases, the J end by 0 bases, with 14 bases between. Germline V lookup: CDR1 DFQATT, CDR2 SNEGSKA (reference sequence). CDR3: CSAVGGLSSYNEQFF. In nucleotides, the CDR3 is TGCAGTGCTGTCGGGGGACTCAGCTCCTACAATGAGCAGTTCTTC.

Ten or more counts support this clonotype. This chain uses TRBV5-6 with TRBJ2-1; unclear D gene. CDR1 and CDR2 from the germline V gene are SGHDT and YYEEEE. Trimming removed 1 base at V and 0 bases at J, with 8 bases between. The CDR3 is made up of 15 amino acids. The CDR3 DNA sequence: TGTGCCAGCAGCTTGTCCCCAAGCTCCTACAATGAGCAGTTCTTC. Translation gives CASSLSPSSYNEQFF.

As to this clonotype: The CDR3 does not close with the conserved phenylalanine or tryptophan, likely indicating a read error. The genes are TRBV6-5 and TRBJ1-2; 7 bases line up with TRBD1. Germline V lookup: CDR1 MNHEY, CDR2 SVGAGI. The CDR3 is 15 amino acids. The CDR3 DNA is TGTGCCAGCAGTTACCGAGCCGGGACAGACTATGGTTACACCTTG. This translates into CASSYRAGTDYGYTL.

Of note for this clonotype: Without the conserved terminal phenylalanine or tryptophan, this CDR3 likely stems from a read error. This chain uses TRBV29-1 with TRBJ2-2, with D perhaps TRBD2 (5 bases). The length of the CDR3 is 12 residues. CDR1 and CDR2 (germline): SQVTM, ANQGSEA. V was shortened by 5 bases and J by 5 bases, with 9 bases between the two germline ends. The CDR3 spells CSVCRGTGELFL. As DNA, the CDR3 is TGCAGCGTTTGTCGGGGAACCGGGGAGCTGTTTCTT.

This clonotype was observed many times. V usage is TRBV7-9 and J usage is TRBJ1-2, with a tentative D call TRBD1 (5 bases). This CDR3 has 15 amino acids. V was pared by 3 bases and J by 1 base, with 12 bases between. Germline values: CDR1 SEHNR, CDR2 FQNEAQ (reference sequence). CDR3 sequence (DNA): TGTGCCAGCAGCTTCTCAGGGAAGGATAACTATGGCTACACCTTC. This codes for CASSFSGKDNYGYTF. Together with reference TRBV7-9 and TRBJ1-2, the CDR3 gives the full variable domain: DTGVSQNPRHKITKRGQNVTFRCDPISEHNRLYWYRQTLGQGPEFLTYFQNEAQLEKSRLLSDRFSAERPKGSFSTLEIQRTEQGDSAMYLCASSFSGKDNYGYTFGSGTRLTVV.

This clonotype has at least ten counts. The chain has TRBV6-1 and TRBJ2-3; the match to TRBD2 covers 14 bases. Germline V CDR1 and CDR2: MNHNS, SASEGT. CDR3 size: 16 residues. V shed 6 bases and J 5 bases; nucleotides not matched to a gene: 7. The DNA for the CDR3 is TGTGCCAGCAGGGGACTAGCGGGGGCCGGGGGAGATACGCAGTATTTT. It yields the protein CASRGLAGAGGDTQYF.

For this clonotype: With a much larger clone just one base away, this may be a read error. This sequence joins TRBV30 and TRBJ2-5, with D perhaps TRBD1 (6 bases). The CDR3 consists of 13 residues. The germline V gene encodes CDR1 GTSNPN and CDR2 SVGIG (reference sequence). CDR3 loop: CAMYREVGATQYF. CDR3 nucleotides: TGTGCTATGTACAGGGAAGTTGGTGCGACCCAGTACTTC.

This clonotype was recorded a few times. A much larger clone lies one base from this, so it may be a read error. The chain joins TRBV6-5 to TRBJ1-1; TRBD1 aligns across 8 bases. From germline, CDR1 is MNHEY and CDR2 SVGAGI. The CDR3 totals 15 residues. The CDR3 is CASSYSRTGNTEALF. The CDR3 nucleotides read TGTGCCAGCAGTTACTCGAGGACAGGGAACACTGAAGCTCTCTTT.

Note on this clonotype: At one of its ends the junction is not consistent with the germline gene, which may arise from a read error. The chain is built from TRBV11-3 and TRBJ2-6, with a weak D call TRBD1 (6 bases). The germline gives CDR1 SGHNT, CDR2 YENEEA. This CDR3 is 15 amino acids long. The DNA for the CDR3 is TGTGCCTGCGGCCAACAGGGTTCTGGGGCCAACGTCCTGTCTTTC. This sequence encodes CACGQQGSGANVLSF. Using reference TRBV11-3 and TRBJ2-6 for the parts outside the CDR3, the full variable domain is EAGVVQSPRYKIIEKKQPVAFWCNPISGHNTLYWYLQNLGQGPELLIRYENEEAVDDSQLPKDRFSAERLKGVDSTLKIQPAELGDSAVYLCACGQQGSGANVLSFGAGSRLTVL.

This clonotype was seen repeatedly, ten times or more. This sequence joins TRBV4-2 and TRBJ2-1; no definite D call. The germline V gene encodes CDR1 LGHNA and CDR2 YNFKEQ. This CDR3 is 15 amino acids long. V dropped 1 base and J dropped 7 bases, with 14 bases sitting between them. The CDR3 loop is CASSQVRSVGNEQFF. CDR3 in DNA: TGTGCCAGCAGCCAAGTTCGCAGCGTGGGGAATGAGCAGTTCTTC.

Turning to this clonotype: A much larger clone differs from this one at a single base, so this may be a read error. The chain carries TRBV7-9 and TRBJ1-2; 7 nucleotides match TRBD1. Germline-derived CDR1 and CDR2 are SEHNR and FQNEAQ (reference sequence). The CDR3 consists of 14 residues. The CDR3: CASSLTGTNYGNTF. The CDR3 coding sequence is TGTGCCAGCAGCCTGACAGGGACGAACTATGGCAACACCTTC.

This clonotype has a handful of counts. A clone one base away is much larger, so this may be a read error. This rearrangement joins TRBV6-2 or TRBV6-3 to TRBJ1-1; D is possibly TRBD1 (5 bases). The CDR3 spans 15 residues. Per the germline V gene, CDR1 is MNHEY and CDR2 is SVGEGT. V lost 8 bases and J lost 5, with 21 bases in between. The CDR3 reads CASGRPTVSGTEAFF. In nucleotides, the CDR3 is TGTGCCAGCGGACGGCCGACAGTGTCGGGTACTGAAGCTTTCTTT.

In the case of this clonotype: A read error may account for a junction end that differs from germline. V usage is TRBV5-1 and J usage is TRBJ2-5; D perhaps matches TRBD1 (6 bases). Germline CDR1 reads SGHRS; CDR2 reads YFSETQ. The length of the CDR3 is 15 residues. The CDR3 here is CASSSLTGSQEIQYF. DNA for the CDR3: TGCGCCAGCAGCTCATTGACAGGAAGCCAAGAGATCCAGTACTTC.

As concerns this clonotype: A read error may explain this, as a much larger clone is one base away. Lacking the conserved final phenylalanine or tryptophan, this CDR3 likely reflects a read error. V and J are TRBV6-2 or TRBV6-3 and TRBJ2-2, with 11 bases identical to TRBD2. This CDR3 has 19 amino acids. Germline assignment: CDR1 MNHEY and CDR2 SVGEGT. The V segment lost 5 bases and the J segment 0 bases; nucleotides outside the gene matches: 11. DNA of the CDR3: TGTGCCAGCAGTCCTCTAGCGGGGGGAATTAACGCGAACACCGGGGAGCTGTTTTCT. It yields the protein CASSPLAGGINANTGELFS.

The chain joins TRBV11-1 to TRBJ2-1; tentatively, D is TRBD1 (5 bases). Germline assignment: CDR1 SGHAT and CDR2 FQDESV (reference sequence). V was pared by 1 base and J by 7 bases, with 20 bases between. CDR3 length: 17 amino acids. This CDR3 reads CASSLVPRANSLNEQFF. The CDR3 coding sequence is TGTGCCAGCAGCTTAGTCCCCAGGGCAAATTCGCTTAATGAGCAGTTCTTC. The complete variable domain, with remaining parts taken from reference TRBV11-1 and TRBJ2-1, reads EAEVAQSPRYKITEKSQAVAFWCDPISGHATLYWYRQILGQGPELLVQFQDESVVDDSQLPKDRFSAERLKGVDSTLKIQPAELGDSAMYLCASSLVPRANSLNEQFFGPGTRLTVL.

Of note for this clonotype: A read error may account for a junction end that differs from germline. CDR3 loop: CAWSVEGGRTGTQYF. The DNA of the CDR3 is TGTGCCTGGAGTGTAGAGGGAGGGCGCACAGGTACGCAGTATTTT. The chain recombines TRBV30 with TRBJ2-3; 7 bases agree with TRBD2. This CDR3 is 15 amino acids long. Germline V lookup: CDR1 GTSNPN, CDR2 SVGIG (reference sequence).

This clonotype ranks as medium-sized. The V gene is TRBV6-1, the J gene TRBJ2-5; no clear D gene. This CDR3 has 14 amino acids. Germline loops: CDR1 MNHNS, CDR2 SASEGT. Trimming stripped 8 bases from V and 5 bases from J, with 18 bases between. The CDR3, as DNA: TGTGCCAGCGCCGGAACAGCCTACGGGGAGACCCAGTACTTC. Protein sequence: CASAGTAYGETQYF.

This clonotype was detected only once. The chain recombines TRBV6-1 with TRBJ2-7; TRBD2 might be the D (6 bases). The V end lost 10 bases, the J end lost 2 bases, and 24 bases lay between the germline ends. The CDR3 length is 16 residues. CDR1 is MNHNS, CDR2 SASEGT, per germline. This CDR3 is CATNEAFFGGAYEQYF. The CDR3 nucleotides read TGTGCCACCAATGAAGCGTTTTTCGGGGGAGCCTACGAGCAGTACTTC.

Concerning this clonotype itself: Sequence at one end of the junction differs from germline and may be a read error. The rearrangement joins TRBV12-3 or TRBV12-4 to TRBJ2-7; D is undetermined. This CDR3 has 12 amino acids. CDR3 nucleotide sequence: TGTGCCAGCAAACGGGTAGGCTACGAGCTGTACTTC. Protein: CASKRVGYELYF.

Notes on this clonotype: No conserved phenylalanine or tryptophan is present at the end of the CDR3, so a read error is the likely explanation. The V and J genes are TRBV11-2 and TRBJ2-7; D is perhaps TRBD1 (6 bases). CDR1 and CDR2 from the germline V gene are SGHAT and FQNNGV. V dropped 0 bases and J dropped 6 bases, with 27 bases sitting between them. The CDR3 totals 19 residues. In DNA form, the CDR3 reads TGTGCCAGCAGCTTAGATTTTCTAGTGGGACAAAAATGGGGCATCGAGCAGTACTTA. Its translation: CASSLDFLVGQKWGIEQYL.

On this clonotype: The junction departs from the called germline gene at one end, perhaps through a read error. The rearrangement joins TRBV11-2 to TRBJ1-4; D is uncertain. The CDR3 spans 14 residues. Germline CDR1 and CDR2: SGHAT and FQNNGV. CDR3 in amino acids: CASRFLASNEKLFF. CDR3 in DNA: TGTGCCAGCAGATTCCTGGCGTCTAATGAAAAACTGTTTTTC.

About this clonotype itself: Here the CDR3 omits its conserved ending phenylalanine or tryptophan, so a read error is the likely source. V gene TRBV6-2 or TRBV6-3 combines with J gene TRBJ2-7, with D possibly TRBD2 on 6 matching bases. Looked up from germline, CDR1 is MNHEY and CDR2 is SVGEGT. This CDR3 comprises 17 residues. The V end was cut by 6 bases, the J end by 5 bases, with 26 bases between. The CDR3 region has the DNA TGTGCCAGCAGCCGCCCCGGCTCACTAGCCTCTAGCGACGAGCAGTACTCC. It yields the protein CASSRPGSLASSDEQYS.

V and J are TRBV5-1 and TRBJ1-1; 7 bases are shared with TRBD1. The germline V gene encodes CDR1 SGHRS and CDR2 YFSETQ. This CDR3 is built from 16 residues. V trimming: 4 bases; J trimming: 0 bases; junction bases outside the gene matches: 9. The CDR3 here is CASSDRVGVVNTEAFF. The CDR3, as DNA: TGCGCCAGCAGCGACAGGGTTGGAGTAGTGAACACTGAAGCTTTCTTT.

This chain uses TRBV13 with TRBJ2-5, with D hard to call. The CDR3 length is 12 residues. V was clipped by 9 bases and J by 5 bases, with 13 bases between them. Germline CDR1 and CDR2: PRHDT and FYEKMQ (reference sequence). CDR3 nucleotide sequence: TGTGCCAGTAGTGGAAGGCATGAGACCCAGTACTTC. As protein: CASSGRHETQYF. The variable domain in full, with the rest retrieved from reference TRBV13 and TRBJ2-5, is AAGVIQSPRHLIKEKRETATLKCYPIPRHDTVYWYQQGPGQDPQFLISFYEKMQSDKGSIPDRFSAQQFSDYHSELNMSSLELGDSALYFCASSGRHETQYFGPGTRLLVL.